This TCR beta chain was captured by sequencing in a study of blood T cell repertoires in COVID-19. Across the study: There were acute and convalescent COVID-19 samples, and they came from the United States, Italy and Spain. PBMCs, B-cell-depleted T cells, or T cells provided the cDNA or gDNA that made up the material.

Authors' data handling: By means of reference gene primer amplification, nucleated cell counts were estimated. Libraries were prepared by immunoSEQ multiplex PCR; TCRdb keeps only in-frame clonotypes and omits some of them. Clone size and V and J calls were adopted from that table, with D and trimming inferred from the DNA. The sample lists under 90,000 clones; roughly nine tenths were seen once. V trimming: 6 bases; J trimming: 14 bases; junction bases outside the gene matches: 8. CDR1 and CDR2 (germline): LNHDA, SQIVND (reference sequence). The CDR3 spans 12 residues. While infection was still active, Seattle patients were enrolled and then followed longitudinally.

The sequenced material came from peripheral blood. The chain carries TRBV19 and TRBJ2-2; 8 bases map to TRBD1. This TCR derives from a woman between 45 and 60 years old with COVID-19, enrolled during active disease. The CDR3 reads CASRLSSGGLFF. The CDR3 DNA follows: TGTGCCAGTAGATTAAGTTCAGGGGGCCTGTTTTTT.